Listed here is a single T cell receptor beta chain. This clone was observed a single time. It lacks a known antigen. No much larger clonotype is one base removed from it; base qualities were not supplied. Library method: the immunoSEQ multiplex PCR assay. Here the immuneACCESS table is served through TCRdb, limited to in-frame sequences with V and J called. Missing clones are a known gap in these copies; in checked studies unresolved V genes cover under half, and the rest lacks a known reason. Across this sample there are about 76,000 clones, with 93% seen only once. The leading ten clones occupy roughly 2.5% of the sample. This specimen comes from a study of T cell changes during pregnancy in multiple sclerosis (dated by TCRdb to between 2019 and 2020). Regarding the complete study: In women with multiple sclerosis, the researchers looked at how the T cell repertoire shifted as pregnancy progressed.

V drops 0 bases and J drops 3 bases, leaving 8 bases in between. The CDR3, cysteine through phenylalanine, is 14 amino acids long. Just the 42-base CDR3 DNA is kept, in frame starting at base 1. CDR1 and CDR2 (SGHRS, YFSETQ) derive from the germline V gene. The chain joins TRBV5-1 to TRBJ2-3; the best D guess is TRBD2, with 5 bases matching. The origin of this receptor is a female donor with multiple sclerosis, enrolled in a pregnancy study. Specimen: peripheral blood, collected in the second trimester of pregnancy. The encoded CDR3 is CASSLVGVTDTQYF. The DNA reads TGCGCCAGCAGCTTGGTGGGAGTTACAGATACGCAGTATTTT. This CDR3, with the reference TRBV5-1 and TRBJ2-3 proteins standing in past its ends, gives the full variable domain KAGVTQTPRYLIKTRGQQVTLSCSPISGHRSVSWYQQTPGQGLQFLFEYFSETQRNKGNFPGRFSGRQFSNSRSEMNVSTLELGDSALYLCASSLVGVTDTQYFGPGTRLTVL.